This TCR beta chain was recovered during a study of T-cell reconstitution after alpha-beta-depleted transplantation in children. During its preparation, the TCRbeta library received unique molecular identifiers. TCRdb re-derived calls from the PCR reads in MiXCR, one entry per CDR3 protein. The data contain 150,000 to 250,000 distinct CDR3 sequences, roughly 15% of them seen just once; the ten biggest clones take up under 15%. This clonotype was observed many times. Germline values: CDR1 SQVTM, CDR2 ANQGSEA. The CDR3 has 15 residues. Trimming took 7 bases from V and 0 from J; bases not matched to a gene: 10.

The clonotype originates from a human donor who donated a stem cell graft to a child with acute lymphoblastic leukemia. This sequence joins TRBV29-1 and TRBJ1-1; 8 nucleotides agree with TRBD1. The specimen was PBMCs from the stem cell graft donor, collected from the stem cell graft. CDR3 protein: CSATGDLGVNTEAFF. In DNA form, the CDR3 reads TGCAGCGCGACAGGGGACCTTGGGGTGAACACTGAAGCTTTCTTT. The complete variable domain, with remaining parts taken from reference TRBV29-1 and TRBJ1-1, reads SAVISQKPSRDICQRGTSLTIQCQVDSQVTMMFWYRQQPGQSLTLIATANQGSEATYESGFVIDKFPISRPNLTFSTLTVSNMSPEDSSIYLCSATGDLGVNTEAFFGQGTRLTVV.